The 19 T cell receptor beta chains in this list originate from one sample, sequenced in a study of OX40 agonist ivuxolimab in advanced cancers. Clones were sequenced by immunoSEQ multiplex PCR, and TCRdb holds only the in-frame ones, with some missing. The sample contains tens of thousands of clones, nearly 85% of which appear only once. The source material was CD4+ or CD8+ T cells sorted from blood, sampled in a trial of the OX40 agonist ivuxolimab. Every receptor here comes from an adult with an advanced solid tumor such as melanoma, head and neck, liver or kidney cancer.

The rearrangement joins TRBV2 to TRBJ1-2; TRBD1 matches at 7 bases. The CDR3 is made up of 14 amino acids. Losses at the gene ends were 6 bases for V and 8 bases for J; bases not matched to a gene: 12. Germline CDR1 is SNHLY and CDR2 is FYNNEI. This CDR3 is CASSRDSQRYGYTF. CDR3 in DNA: TGTGCCAGCAGCCGGGACAGCCAACGCTACGGCTACACCTTC.

The genes are TRBV4-2 and TRBJ1-1; TRBD1 matches at 11 bases. The V gene end was trimmed by 5 bases and the J gene end by 5 bases; junction bases not matched to a gene: 7. The germline gives CDR1 LGHNA, CDR2 YNFKEQ. The length of the CDR3 is 15 residues. Here the CDR3 DNA reads TGTGCCAGCAGCTCACCGGGACAGGGGGTAACTGAAGCTTTCTTT. This encodes CASSSPGQGVTEAFF.

The chain employs TRBV7-9 and TRBJ2-3; D gene uncertain. CDR1 and CDR2 from the germline V gene are SEHNR and FQNEAQ (reference sequence). Trimming took 5 bases from V and 2 from J, leaving 17 bases between them. The CDR3 spans 16 residues. The CDR3 spells CASSPRAPVDTDTQYF. CDR3 bases: TGTGCCAGCAGCCCCCGGGCTCCCGTGGACACAGATACGCAGTATTTT.

The chain has TRBV28 and TRBJ1-5, with 9 bases that match TRBD1. Trimming took 5 bases from V and 6 from J; bases not matched to a gene: 8. There are 15 residues in the CDR3. Per the germline V gene, CDR1 is MDHEN and CDR2 is SYDVKM. CDR3 residues: CASSDTGQGFQPQHF. CDR3 DNA: TGTGCCAGCAGTGATACGGGACAGGGATTTCAGCCCCAGCATTTT.

The chain joins TRBV4-1 to TRBJ1-3, with D perhaps matching TRBD1 (6 bases). The germline CDR1 and CDR2 sequences are MGHRA and YSYEKL. The CDR3 runs to 16 residues. Trimming stripped 2 bases from V and 2 bases from J, with 13 bases between. The CDR3 nucleotides read TGCGCCAGCAGCCAACATTACAGGGAAACTGGAAACACCATATATTTT. It translates to CASSQHYRETGNTIYF.

This chain links TRBV30 with TRBJ1-2, with TRBD1 identical over 7 bases. The junction had 10 bases not matched to a gene; V was cut back by 5 bases and J by 1 base. Germline V gene data show CDR1 as GTSNPN and CDR2 as SVGIG (reference sequence). The CDR3 extends over 15 amino acids. The CDR3 reads CAWGLTGQHNYGYTF. CDR3 coding DNA: TGTGCCTGGGGCCTTACGGGACAGCATAACTATGGCTACACCTTC.

V and J are TRBV28 and TRBJ2-1; weak D call: TRBD2 (6 bases). V was clipped by 8 bases and J by 3 bases, with 20 bases between them. This CDR3 region has 16 residues. CDR1 is MDHEN and CDR2 is SYDVKM in the germline V gene. The CDR3 DNA sequence: TGTGCCAGCCGTCTTACAGGTGGGGGGTACTACAATGAGCAGTTCTTC. Amino acids: CASRLTGGGYYNEQFF.

This clone has a handful of counts. Here the CDR3 DNA reads TGTGCCAGCAGCGAGGGGGTCCTGAACACTGAAGCTTTCTTT. It yields the protein CASSEGVLNTEAFF. The gene calls are TRBV11-2 and TRBJ1-1; a possible D gene is TRBD1 (6 bases). This CDR3 is built from 14 residues. The V end lost 5 bases, the J end lost 0 bases, and 10 bases lay between the germline ends. Germline V CDR1 and CDR2: SGHAT, FQNNGV.

The chain is built from TRBV9 and TRBJ2-7; D is possibly TRBD2 (6 bases). V lost 4 bases, J lost 0 bases, and 14 bases lay in between. The CDR3 is made up of 15 amino acids. From germline, CDR1 is SGDLS and CDR2 YYNGEE. DNA for the CDR3: TGTGCCAGCAGCCCCTCAGCGGGCGCCTCCTACGAGCAGTACTTC. It translates to CASSPSAGASYEQYF.

The J gene is TRBJ2-5, the V gene TRBV18; 9 bases agree with TRBD2. CDR1 and CDR2 (germline): KGHSH, LQKENI. The V gene end was trimmed by 8 bases and the J gene end by 6 bases; junction bases not matched to a gene: 10. The CDR3 has 14 residues. The CDR3 region is CASQAIAGDKTQYF. The CDR3 DNA follows: TGTGCCAGCCAAGCAATAGCGGGAGACAAGACCCAGTACTTC.

V and J are TRBV6-5 and TRBJ2-3; D could derive from TRBD1 or TRBD2 (5 bases each). The length of the CDR3 is 15 residues. With 2 bases removed from V and 3 bases from J, the gap between germline ends came to 12 bases. Germline CDR1 is MNHEY and CDR2 is SVGAGI. As DNA, the CDR3 is TGTGCCAGCAGTTACCGGGGCGTATCGACAGATACGCAGTATTTT. It yields the protein CASSYRGVSTDTQYF.

This sequence joins TRBV11-2 and TRBJ1-1; D not certain. This CDR3 has 13 amino acids. Trimming removed 2 bases at V and 0 bases at J, with 4 bases between. Looked up from germline, CDR1 is SGHAT and CDR2 is FQNNGV. The chain's CDR3 is CASSLNLNTEAFF. CDR3 coding DNA: TGTGCCAGCAGCTTAAATCTGAACACTGAAGCTTTCTTT.

This rearrangement joins TRBV19 to TRBJ2-3; the match to TRBD1 covers 8 bases. Germline V CDR1 and CDR2: LNHDA, SQIVND (reference sequence). With 5 bases clipped from V and 2 bases from J, the junction kept 6 bases outside the gene matches. CDR3 size: 15 residues. The CDR3 region has the DNA TGTGCCAGTAGTCCCGGGACAGGCTTCACAGATACGCAGTATTTT. This codes for CASSPGTGFTDTQYF.

The rearrangement uses TRBV5-6 and TRBJ2-2, with D tentatively TRBD1 (5 bases). Germline lookup yields CDR1 SGHDT and CDR2 YYEEEE. Trimming cost V 2 bases and J 4 bases, with 18 bases left between them. The CDR3 spans 17 residues. CDR3 in amino acids: CASSFFLGQQATGELFF. CDR3 coding DNA: TGTGCCAGCAGCTTTTTTCTAGGACAACAAGCCACCGGGGAGCTGTTTTTT.

The rearrangement uses TRBV7-2 and TRBJ1-2, with no clear D. V lost 6 bases to trimming and J lost 7 bases, with 15 bases between them. The CDR3 spans 13 residues. CDR1 is SGHTA, CDR2 FQGNSA, per germline. DNA for the CDR3: TGTGCCAGCAGTGCACACCAGCACTTTGGCTACACCTTC. Amino acids: CASSAHQHFGYTF.

J is TRBJ2-2 and V is TRBV28, with 7 bases matching TRBD1. The germline CDR1 and CDR2 sequences are MDHEN and SYDVKM. CDR3 length: 13 amino acids. V gave up 6 bases and J gave up 3 bases; unmatched junction bases: 1. The CDR3 region has the DNA TGTGCCAGCAGCGGGACAGACACCGGGGAGCTGTTTTTT. It is translated as CASSGTDTGELFF. Full variable domain (remainder filled in from reference TRBV28 and TRBJ2-2): DVKVTQSSRYLVKRTGEKVFLECVQDMDHENMFWYRQDPGLGLRLIYFSYDVKMKEKGDIPEGYSVSREKKERFSLILESASTNQTSMYLCASSGTDTGELFFGEGSRLTVL.

The chain combines TRBV6-4 with TRBJ2-1, with TRBD2 matching 7 bases. In germline, CDR1 is MRHNA, CDR2 SNTAGT. The trim removed 2 bases at V and 4 bases at J, leaving 5 bases unmatched. CDR3 length: 15 residues. The CDR3 DNA reads TGTGCCAGCAGTGACCAACTAGCGAGATACAATGAGCAGTTCTTC. Translating gives CASSDQLARYNEQFF.

This chain uses TRBV10-1 with TRBJ2-1; D might be TRBD1 (5 bases). The V and J ends lost 0 bases and 5 bases respectively, with 17 bases between them. CDR1 WNHNN and CDR2 SYGVQD come from the germline V gene (reference sequence). The CDR3 covers 17 residues. The CDR3 spells CASSESLGPQNHNEQFF. The CDR3 DNA reads TGCGCCAGCAGTGAGTCTTTGGGGCCACAGAATCACAATGAGCAGTTCTTC.

The chain employs TRBV5-1 and TRBJ1-1; D possibly corresponds to TRBD1 (5 bases). The V end lost 4 bases, the J end lost 4 bases, and 17 bases lay between the germline ends. The CDR3 spans 15 residues. The germline CDR1 and CDR2 sequences are SGHRS and YFSETQ. CDR3 protein: CASSESRGGGTEAFF. The CDR3 DNA reads as TGCGCCAGCAGCGAATCCCGCGGCGGGGGCACTGAAGCTTTCTTT.